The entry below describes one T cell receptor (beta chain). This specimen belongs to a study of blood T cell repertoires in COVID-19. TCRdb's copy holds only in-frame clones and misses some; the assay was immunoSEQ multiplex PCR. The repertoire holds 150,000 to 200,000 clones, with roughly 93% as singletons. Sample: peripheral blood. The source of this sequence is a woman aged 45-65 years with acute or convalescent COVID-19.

The CDR3 here is CASTRGDSYNEQFF. The CDR3 DNA is TGTGCCAGCACTAGGGGCGACTCCTACAATGAGCAGTTCTTC. This chain joins TRBV5-4 and TRBJ2-1; D may be TRBD1 (5 bases). The germline V gene has CDR1 SGHNT and CDR2 YYREEE (reference sequence). The CDR3 contains 14 residues. V dropped 6 bases and J dropped 0 bases, with 10 bases sitting between them.